Following are 3 T cell receptor beta chains from one sample sequenced in a study of blood T cell repertoires in COVID-19. Clones were read by immunoSEQ multiplex PCR, and TCRdb kept only the in-frame ones, dropping some. This table holds under 200,000 clones, about 85% found once. The sample consisted of peripheral blood. All receptors derive from a woman in her sixties or seventies with COVID-19, enrolled during active disease.

This sequence joins TRBV10-1 and TRBJ1-2; D is uncertain. Trimming pared 4 bases from V and 2 bases from J, leaving 8 bases between. This CDR3 spans 13 amino acids. Germline V CDR1 and CDR2: WNHNN, SYGVQD (reference sequence). DNA for the CDR3: TGCGCCAGCAGTGCCGCGGTCAACTATGGCTACACCTTC. It codes for CASSAAVNYGYTF.

V is TRBV30 and J is TRBJ1-1; D may be TRBD1 (5 bases). This CDR3 has 14 amino acids. Trimming cost V 1 base and J 0 bases, with 9 bases left between them. The germline V gene has CDR1 GTSNPN and CDR2 SVGIG (reference sequence). The CDR3 spells CAWSGHRLNTEAFF. CDR3 DNA sequence: TGTGCCTGGAGTGGCCACAGGCTGAACACTGAAGCTTTCTTT. Supplemented by reference TRBV30 and TRBJ1-1, the full variable domain reads SQTIHQWPATLVQPVGSPLSLECTVEGTSNPNLYWYRQAAGRGLQLLFYSVGIGQISSEVPQNLSASRPQDRQFILSSKKLLLSDSGFYLCAWSGHRLNTEAFFGQGTRLTVV.

This chain links TRBV14 with TRBJ1-2; the match to TRBD1 covers 9 bases. Germline assignment: CDR1 SGHDN and CDR2 FVKESK. V gave up 4 bases and J gave up 8 bases; unmatched junction bases: 8. The CDR3 extends over 14 amino acids. The CDR3 spells CASSRPGTGSGYTF. The DNA for the CDR3 is TGTGCCAGCAGCCGTCCCGGGACAGGGTCAGGCTACACCTTC.